Listed here are 27 T cell receptor beta chains from one sample, sequenced in a study of CD8 T cells in ankylosing spondylitis. MiXCR, applied by TCRdb to the 5' RACE reads, yields one record per CDR3 protein. The repertoire holds about 160,000 distinct CDR3 sequences, with 18% as singletons. Input material: blood, either unsorted or a sorted T cell fraction (not recorded which). The receptors were sampled from a male donor with ankylosing spondylitis or in good health (not recorded which).

This clonotype was detected a few times. This may come from a read error, since a much larger clone is one base off. The chain employs TRBV14 and TRBJ2-1; 13 bases align to TRBD2. The germline CDR1 and CDR2 sequences are SGHDN and FVKESK. Trimming removed 5 bases from V and 12 bases from J; junction bases left unmatched: 7. The CDR3 extends over 14 amino acids. The CDR3 sequence is CASSEGLAGVRQFF. In DNA, the CDR3 is TGTGCCAGCAGCGAAGGACTAGCGGGAGTTCGGCAGTTCTTC.

This clonotype has at least ten counts. This rearrangement joins TRBV5-1 to TRBJ1-1, with D perhaps matching TRBD1 (5 bases). V shed 2 bases and J shed 4 bases, with 21 bases lying between them. The V gene's germline CDR1 is SGHRS and CDR2 YFSETQ. CDR3 length equals 17 residues. CDR3 bases: TGCGCCAGCAGCTTTAGGTATGGGGGTCCGCCGGGCACTGAAGCTTTCTTT. As protein: CASSFRYGGPPGTEAFF. Full variable domain (missing parts from reference TRBV5-1 and TRBJ1-1): KAGVTQTPRYLIKTRGQQVTLSCSPISGHRSVSWYQQTPGQGLQFLFEYFSETQRNKGNFPGRFSGRQFSNSRSEMNVSTLELGDSALYLCASSFRYGGPPGTEAFFGQGTRLTVV.

The chain links TRBV7-9 to TRBJ1-4; no firm D call. This CDR3 is 13 amino acids long. Germline V gene data show CDR1 as SEHNR and CDR2 as FQNEAQ (reference sequence). Trimming took off 1 base at V and 8 bases at J, with 8 bases between the two ends. Here the CDR3 reads CASSLVPDEKLFF. The CDR3 nucleotides are TGTGCCAGCAGCTTAGTTCCGGACGAAAAACTGTTTTTT.

This clonotype came up a few times. The CDR3 DNA follows: TGTGCCAGCAGCTTGATTACAGGGTCCATGGATACGCAGTATTTT. As protein: CASSLITGSMDTQYF. This chain links TRBV5-5 with TRBJ2-3; D may be TRBD1 (6 bases). In germline, CDR1 is SGHKS, CDR2 YYEKEE (reference sequence). The CDR3 has 15 residues. Trimming left V 1 base short and J 6 bases short, with 15 bases between.

This clonotype was seen only a few times. V is TRBV6-5 and J is TRBJ2-7; TRBD1 matches at 7 bases. V dropped 11 bases and J dropped 6; count of bases not matched to a gene: 16. The CDR3 has 14 amino acids. Germline lookup yields CDR1 MNHEY and CDR2 SVGAGI. The CDR3: CACHRGIGIGEQYF. DNA of the CDR3: TGTGCCTGCCACAGGGGTATAGGTATCGGCGAGCAGTACTTC.

This clonotype was detected a few times. The chain is built from TRBV20-1 and TRBJ1-1; TRBD1 might be the D (5 bases). CDR1 and CDR2 from the germline V gene are DFQATT and SNEGSKA (reference sequence). The CDR3 is 14 amino acids. The V end lost 7 bases, the J end lost 1 base, and 16 bases lay between the germline ends. In DNA, the CDR3 is TGCAGTGTGTACGAGGGGAGGGAGAACACTGAAGCTTTCTTT. Its protein product is CSVYEGRENTEAFF.

This clonotype appeared many times. V gene TRBV20-1 combines with J gene TRBJ2-1; D gene uncertain. V gave up 4 bases and J gave up 0 bases, with 19 bases separating them. The CDR3 has 17 amino acids. Looked up from germline, CDR1 is DFQATT and CDR2 is SNEGSKA (reference sequence). The CDR3 DNA sequence: TGCAGTGCTAATACTCCTTTAGTGGGTGACTCCTACAATGAGCAGTTCTTC. This codes for CSANTPLVGDSYNEQFF.

This clonotype was found many times. V gene TRBV7-3 combines with J gene TRBJ2-1; possible D gene TRBD2, 6 bases. Trimming cost V 2 bases and J 9 bases, with 20 bases left between them. Per the germline V gene, CDR1 is SGHTA and CDR2 is FQGTGA. CDR3 size: 16 residues. CDR3 sequence (DNA): TGTGCCAGCAGCTTACTCGGGACTCTAGTTCGCGGTGAGCAGTTCTTC. Its protein product is CASSLLGTLVRGEQFF.

The chain carries TRBV6-4 and TRBJ2-3, with a possible D match to TRBD2 (6 bases). The ends were cut back, 4 bases at V and 0 bases at J, with 14 bases in the middle. Germline CDR1 and CDR2: MRHNA and SNTAGT. The CDR3 length is 16 residues. CDR3 in amino acids: CASSALAETSTDTQYF. CDR3 nucleotides: TGTGCCAGCAGTGCCTTAGCGGAAACTAGCACAGATACGCAGTATTTT.

This chain links TRBV6-5 with TRBJ2-1, with D maybe TRBD2 (5 bases). CDR1 is MNHEY and CDR2 is SVGAGI in the germline V gene. This CDR3 comprises 13 residues. With 4 bases removed from V and 9 bases from J, the gap between germline ends came to 13 bases. The CDR3, as DNA: TGTGCCAGCAGTTCGGGAACGTTCGGTGAGCAGTTCTTC. This codes for CASSSGTFGEQFF.

The chain uses TRBV5-6 and TRBJ2-3; D is undetermined. Trimming removed 4 bases from V and 4 bases from J, with 7 bases in between. Germline CDR1 and CDR2: SGHDT and YYEEEE. CDR3 length: 12 residues. The chain's CDR3 is CASSLLSDTQYF. The CDR3 DNA is TGTGCCAGCAGCCTACTATCAGATACGCAGTATTTT.

The sample holds many counts of this clonotype. J is TRBJ1-1 and V is TRBV28, with no clear D. This CDR3 spans 13 amino acids. Germline CDR1 is MDHEN and CDR2 is SYDVKM. V dropped 4 bases and J dropped 6 bases, with 12 bases sitting between them. The CDR3 region is CASSYRTVSEAFF. The DNA of the CDR3 is TGTGCCAGCAGTTATCGGACCGTATCTGAAGCTTTCTTT.

This clonotype was seen ten or more times. The chain couples TRBV11-1 to TRBJ2-3; the match to TRBD2 covers 9 bases. The CDR3 runs 16 residues. Looked up from germline, CDR1 is SGHAT and CDR2 is FQDESV (reference sequence). V shed 3 bases and J 0 bases; nucleotides not matched to a gene: 4. The CDR3 here is CASSFSGSRSTDTQYF. CDR3 bases: TGTGCCAGCAGCTTTAGCGGGAGCCGGAGCACAGATACGCAGTATTTT.

This clonotype appeared many times. V is TRBV5-1 and J is TRBJ2-6; no firm D call. CDR1 and CDR2 from the germline V gene are SGHRS and YFSETQ. V lost 7 bases and J lost 0, with 8 bases in between. This CDR3 region has 14 residues. The CDR3 DNA reads TGCGCCAGCGAACCGGGCTCTGGGGCCAACGTCCTGACTTTC. Protein: CASEPGSGANVLTF.

CDR3 bases: TGTGCCAGCGGCAGGGACGCCCCAGAGGTGTTTTTT. Its translation is CASGRDAPEVFF. The J gene is TRBJ1-4, the V gene TRBV2, with D possibly being TRBD1 (5 bases). Germline V gene lookup returns CDR1 SNHLY and CDR2 FYNNEI. CDR3 length: 12 residues. V was shortened by 8 bases and J by 15 bases, with 19 bases between the two germline ends. The complete variable domain, with remaining parts taken from reference TRBV2 and TRBJ1-4, reads EPEVTQTPSHQVTQMGQEVILRCVPISNHLYFYWYRQILGQKVEFLVSFYNNEISEKSEIFDDQFSVERPDGSNFTLKIRSTKLEDSAMYFCASGRDAPEVFFGSGTQLSVL.

In regard to this clonotype: A read error may explain this, as a much larger clone is one base away. V is TRBV7-2 and J is TRBJ2-1; 10 bases line up with TRBD2. CDR3 length: 17 residues. Germline V lookup: CDR1 SGHTA, CDR2 FQGNSA. The CDR3: CASSLVGLAGVHNKQFF. CDR3 coding DNA: TGTGCCAGCAGCTTAGTAGGTCTAGCGGGAGTCCACAATAAGCAGTTCTTC. Full variable domain (missing parts from reference TRBV7-2 and TRBJ2-1): GAGVSQSPSNKVTEKGKDVELRCDPISGHTALYWYRQSLGQGLEFLIYFQGNSAPDKSGLPSDRFSAERTGGSVSTLTIQRTQQEDSAVYLCASSLVGLAGVHNKQFFGPGTRLTVL.

J is TRBJ2-1 and V is TRBV5-4; D may be TRBD2 (7 bases). The CDR3 has 15 residues. Germline V gene data show CDR1 as SGHNT and CDR2 as YYREEE (reference sequence). V lost 4 bases and J 2 bases, leaving 13 bases between the germline ends. In nucleotides, the CDR3 is TGTGCCAGCAGCGCGGGGGCCGGGACCTACAATGAGCAGTTCTTC. Encoded protein: CASSAGAGTYNEQFF.

This clonotype was seen repeatedly, ten times or more. J is TRBJ2-3 and V is TRBV6-1, with D tentatively TRBD2 (6 bases). V lost 4 bases, J lost 0 bases, and 11 bases lay in between. Germline V CDR1 and CDR2: MNHNS, SASEGT. The CDR3 is made up of 15 amino acids. The CDR3 DNA follows: TGTGCCAGCAGTGGGCTAGCGACTAGCACAGATACGCAGTATTTT. Its translation: CASSGLATSTDTQYF.

This clonotype has at least ten counts. The chain recombines TRBV6-2 or TRBV6-3 with TRBJ2-1; tentatively, D is TRBD2 (5 bases). V was clipped by 2 bases and J by 3 bases, with 8 bases between them. Germline V CDR1 and CDR2: MNHEY, SVGEGT. The CDR3 has 14 residues. CDR3 DNA: TGTGCCAGCAGTTACGCGGGTATCTACAATGAGCAGTTCTTC. Its translation: CASSYAGIYNEQFF.

V and J are TRBV10-1 and TRBJ2-3; 9 positions match TRBD1. This CDR3 region has 15 residues. The germline CDR1 and CDR2 sequences are WNHNN and SYGVQD (reference sequence). After removal of 5 bases from V and 3 bases from J, the junction contained 6 bases not matched to a gene. CDR3 loop: CASSTGTGRTDTQYF. The CDR3 DNA follows: TGCGCCAGCAGTACCGGGACAGGGAGGACAGATACGCAGTATTTT.

This clonotype was seen ten or more times. The chain employs TRBV28 and TRBJ2-3; TRBD2 might be the D (5 bases). In germline, CDR1 is MDHEN, CDR2 SYDVKM. CDR3 length: 11 amino acids. V dropped 10 bases and J dropped 5 bases, with 10 bases sitting between them. CDR3 protein: CATVGRDTQYF. CDR3 DNA: TGTGCCACCGTAGGGAGAGATACGCAGTATTTT.

CDR3 sequence: CASSLVSGDYGYTF. CDR3 DNA sequence: TGTGCCAGCAGCTTGGTGTCGGGGGACTATGGCTACACCTTC. V usage is TRBV5-4 and J usage is TRBJ1-2; perhaps TRBD1 as D (5 bases). The CDR3 extends over 14 amino acids. The ends were cut back, 0 bases at V and 3 bases at J, with 9 bases in the middle. Germline CDR1 and CDR2: SGHNT and YYREEE (reference sequence).

This clonotype was recorded a few times. This chain links TRBV12-3 or TRBV12-4 with TRBJ1-6, with D unclear. CDR3 length: 11 amino acids. V lost 4 bases to trimming and J lost 10 bases, with 5 bases between them. The CDR3 DNA reads as TGTGCCAGCAGTTCCTCGTCACCCCTCCACTTT. It specifies CASSSSSPLHF.

This clonotype was detected many times. The germline gene is not matched at one end of the junction; a read error may be the cause. The chain employs TRBV28 and TRBJ2-3; D remains unclear. The CDR3 sequence is 15 residues long. Per the germline V gene, CDR1 is MDHEN and CDR2 is SYDVKM. The CDR3 is CTSRVGPRTSDTQYF. For the CDR3, the DNA is TGTACCAGCAGAGTAGGACCGCGGACCTCAGATACGCAGTATTTT.

This clonotype appeared many times. In nucleotides, the CDR3 is TGCAGTGGACTAGCGGGAGGGCCGGATGAGCAGTTCTTC. Amino acid sequence: CSGLAGGPDEQFF. V is TRBV20-1 and J is TRBJ2-1, with 14 bases lining up with TRBD2. V lost 7 bases to trimming and J lost 8 bases; unmatched junction nucleotides: 4. CDR1 and CDR2 from the germline V gene are DFQATT and SNEGSKA (reference sequence). The CDR3 has 13 residues.

This chain joins TRBV12-3 or TRBV12-4 and TRBJ2-7; the match to TRBD1 covers 8 bases. V gave up 0 bases and J gave up 6 bases; unmatched junction bases: 1. The CDR3 loop spans 13 amino acids. For the CDR3, the DNA is TGTGCCAGCAGTTTAGCCCAGGGGGCCGAGCAGTACTTC. As protein: CASSLAQGAEQYF.

J is TRBJ2-7 and V is TRBV5-1, with D unresolved. Deletions cut 4 bases from V and 0 bases from J, with 8 bases between. Germline CDR1 and CDR2: SGHRS and YFSETQ. The CDR3 totals 13 residues. CDR3 in amino acids: CASSVQNSYEQYF. The CDR3 coding sequence is TGCGCCAGCAGCGTCCAGAACTCCTACGAGCAGTACTTC.